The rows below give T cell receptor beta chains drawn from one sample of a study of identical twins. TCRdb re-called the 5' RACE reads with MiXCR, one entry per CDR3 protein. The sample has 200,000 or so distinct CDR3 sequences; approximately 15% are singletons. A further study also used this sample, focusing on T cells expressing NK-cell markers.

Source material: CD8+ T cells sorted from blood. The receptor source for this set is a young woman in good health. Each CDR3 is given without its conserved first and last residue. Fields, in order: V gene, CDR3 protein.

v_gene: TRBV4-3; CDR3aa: ASSKDLGVADTQY
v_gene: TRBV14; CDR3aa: ASSPMGYGTEAF
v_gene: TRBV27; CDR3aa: ASSLQGGGGGEQY
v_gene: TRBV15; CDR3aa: ATKSSNEQF
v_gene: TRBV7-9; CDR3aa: AVGNTIY
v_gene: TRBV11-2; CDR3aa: ASSPTSGRAEGEQF
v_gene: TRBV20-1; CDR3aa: SARDYKTTDTQY
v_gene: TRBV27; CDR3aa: ASSPSTGDEVYEQY
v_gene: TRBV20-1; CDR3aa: SASRRKTQY
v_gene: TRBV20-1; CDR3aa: SARTGTEEY
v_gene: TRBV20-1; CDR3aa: SVGGTGDVNEQF
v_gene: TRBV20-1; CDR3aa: SADGRSNEQF
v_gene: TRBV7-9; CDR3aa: ASSSDDRNSIYEQY
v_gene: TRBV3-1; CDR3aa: ASSQTGTGGFSSYEQY